Each of the 30 T cell receptor beta chains below was sequenced from the same sample in a study of CD8+ T cells in alopecia areata. Treatment indicated: oral pan-JAK inhibitor, 5-10 mg twice daily. After isolation, RNA underwent reverse transcription to generate cDNA as the sequencing template. The table came from immunoSEQ multiplex PCR; TCRdb's copy has only in-frame clones and leaves some out. The sample includes 110,000 to 150,000 clones, roughly four fifths of them seen just once. Sequencing was performed on CD8+ T cells sorted from blood, taken at week 4, from a patient treated with tofacitinib. The receptors stem from a human donor with alopecia areata.

CDR3 DNA: TGTGCCAGCAGTGGGGTCGCGTACGAGCAGTACTTC. It encodes CASSGVAYEQYF. The chain carries TRBV6-6 and TRBJ2-7; no clear D gene. The ends were cut back, 5 bases at V and 4 bases at J, with 9 bases in the middle. The germline V gene has CDR1 MNHNY and CDR2 SVGAGI (reference sequence). The CDR3 is 12 residues long.

The genes are TRBV9 and TRBJ2-3; 11 bases line up with TRBD2. The CDR3 covers 18 residues. V shed 0 bases and J 0 bases; nucleotides not matched to a gene: 6. Germline CDR1 reads SGDLS; CDR2 reads YYNGEE. The CDR3 protein is CASSVASLAGGSTDTQYF. In nucleotides, the CDR3 is TGTGCCAGCAGCGTAGCGTCCCTAGCGGGGGGCAGCACAGATACGCAGTATTTT.

The chain joins TRBV29-1 to TRBJ2-3; D unclear. The CDR3 length is 16 residues. Germline V CDR1 and CDR2: SQVTM, ANQGSEA. The V end lost 5 bases, the J end lost 4 bases, and 22 bases lay between the germline ends. The CDR3 DNA reads as TGCAGCGTTCTAGTACCGTCGGAATTCAACGCAGATACGCAGTATTTT. This codes for CSVLVPSEFNADTQYF.

The chain is built from TRBV6-6 and TRBJ2-2; D is ambiguous. The V and J ends lost 8 bases and 5 bases respectively, with 9 bases between them. The germline V gene has CDR1 MNHNY and CDR2 SVGAGI (reference sequence). The CDR3 length is 12 residues. The CDR3 region is CASLAVTGELFF. The DNA for the CDR3 is TGTGCCAGCCTGGCCGTAACCGGGGAGCTGTTTTTT.

The V and J genes are TRBV5-5 and TRBJ2-2, with 8 bases lining up with TRBD1. In germline, CDR1 is SGHKS, CDR2 YYEKEE (reference sequence). The CDR3 loop spans 15 amino acids. With V trimmed by 4 bases and J by 3 bases, 5 bases remained unmatched. As DNA, the CDR3 is TGTGCCAGCAGCCCAGGACAGGGCCACACCGGGGAGCTGTTTTTT. It translates to CASSPGQGHTGELFF.

The genes are TRBV5-4 and TRBJ2-5; 8 nucleotides agree with TRBD1. Trimming removed 4 bases from V and 1 base from J; junction bases left unmatched: 12. This CDR3 comprises 17 residues. CDR1 is SGHNT and CDR2 is YYREEE in the germline V gene (reference sequence). Here the CDR3 reads CASSQTRTGWGQETQYF. The DNA of the CDR3 is TGTGCCAGCAGCCAGACCCGGACAGGGTGGGGCCAAGAGACCCAGTACTTC.

The rearrangement joins TRBV7-2 to TRBJ2-7; D possibly corresponds to TRBD2 (5 bases). Per the germline V gene, CDR1 is SGHTA and CDR2 is FQGNSA. The CDR3 sequence is 11 residues long. V was trimmed by 10 bases and J by 3 bases, leaving 10 bases between them. The CDR3 coding sequence is TGTGCCACGTCGGAGGTCTACGAGCAGTACTTC. The encoded protein is CATSEVYEQYF.

A few counts support this clone. The rearrangement joins TRBV4-2 to TRBJ2-3, with unresolved D. Germline lookup yields CDR1 LGHNA and CDR2 YNFKEQ. The ends were cut back, 2 bases at V and 2 bases at J, with 8 bases in the middle. The CDR3 runs 14 residues. The DNA of the CDR3 is TGTGCCAGCAGCCAAAGCTCAAACACAGATACGCAGTATTTT. Encoded protein: CASSQSSNTDTQYF.

This clone turned up a few times. CDR3 sequence (DNA): TGTGCCAGTAGTATAGGTGGCAGGCGCGAGCAGTACTTC. The encoded protein is CASSIGGRREQYF. The chain couples TRBV19 to TRBJ2-5; D unresolved. The J call is uncertain, as TRBJ2-7 better fits the DNA end. CDR3 size: 13 residues. CDR1 is LNHDA, CDR2 SQIVND, per germline (reference sequence).

This sequence joins TRBV6-4 and TRBJ2-1; maybe TRBD1 (7 bases). Trimming removed 6 bases at V and 1 base at J, with 16 bases between. Germline CDR1 MRHNA, CDR2 SNTAGT. This CDR3 region has 16 residues. CDR3: CASSPSGGLSYNEQFF. As DNA, the CDR3 is TGTGCCAGCAGCCCCTCAGGGGGACTTTCCTACAATGAGCAGTTCTTC.

The chain couples TRBV7-8 to TRBJ2-7, with 10 positions matching TRBD2. This CDR3 contains 16 residues. The J segment lost 5 bases and the V segment lost 5 bases, leaving 12 bases of the junction unmatched. The V gene's germline CDR1 is SGHVS and CDR2 FQNEAQ. The CDR3 DNA sequence: TGTGCCAGCAGCGTGAAAATAGCGGGGGGCGATCACGAGCAGTACTTC. As protein: CASSVKIAGGDHEQYF.

The V gene is TRBV5-6, the J gene TRBJ2-3, with TRBD2 identical over 7 bases. This CDR3 comprises 16 residues. Germline lookup yields CDR1 SGHDT and CDR2 YYEEEE. V lost 4 bases to trimming and J lost 4 bases; unmatched junction nucleotides: 12. DNA for the CDR3: TGTGCCAGCAGCCCTCGGGCGGGAGCCCGCGCAGATACGCAGTATTTT. Translating it yields CASSPRAGARADTQYF.

This clone was found a few times. This chain connects TRBV19 to TRBJ2-1, with 8 bases identical to TRBD2. CDR1 and CDR2 (germline): LNHDA, SQIVND (reference sequence). The length of the CDR3 is 15 residues. Unmatched junction bases numbered 10, after V lost 5 bases and J lost 7 bases. CDR3 sequence reads: CASSPPGLVRNEQFF. The CDR3 bases are TGTGCCAGTAGTCCCCCGGGACTAGTCAGGAATGAGCAGTTCTTC.

V is TRBV2 and J is TRBJ2-2; D ambiguous. V lost 1 base and J lost 1, with 4 bases in between. Germline assignment: CDR1 SNHLY and CDR2 FYNNEI. The CDR3 extends over 14 amino acids. CDR3 residues: CASSEGGNTGELFF. CDR3 DNA sequence: TGTGCCAGCAGTGAAGGCGGGAACACCGGGGAGCTGTTTTTT.

The gene calls are TRBV14 and TRBJ1-3; D not resolved. Germline V gene data show CDR1 as SGHDN and CDR2 as FVKESK. The CDR3 has 11 residues. The V end was cut by 3 bases, the J end by 4 bases, with 1 base between. CDR3: CASSHGNTIYF. CDR3 DNA: TGTGCCAGCAGCCACGGAAACACCATATATTTT.

V usage is TRBV10-3 and J usage is TRBJ2-5, with D possibly being TRBD2 (6 bases). Per the germline V gene, CDR1 is ENHRY and CDR2 is SYGVKD. CDR3 length equals 15 residues. V gave up 0 bases and J gave up 2 bases, with 10 bases separating them. The CDR3 protein is CAISESIGGQETQYF. DNA for the CDR3: TGTGCCATCAGTGAGTCGATAGGAGGGCAAGAGACCCAGTACTTC.

The chain employs TRBV7-9 and TRBJ2-7; D not certain. The CDR3 is 12 residues long. The ends were cut back, 5 bases at V and 5 bases at J, with 10 bases in the middle. Looked up from germline, CDR1 is SEHNR and CDR2 is FQNEAQ (reference sequence). This chain's CDR3 is CASSPLPDEQYF. Here the CDR3 DNA reads TGTGCCAGCAGCCCTCTTCCCGACGAGCAGTACTTC.

The chain joins TRBV27 to TRBJ2-7; D is undetermined. Trimming shortened V by 1 base and J by 0 bases, and 4 bases separated the two germline ends. Germline V lookup: CDR1 MNHEY, CDR2 SMNVEV (reference sequence). The length of the CDR3 is 13 residues. CDR3 coding DNA: TGTGCCAGCAGTTTATATAGCTCCTACGAGCAGTACTTC. Its translation is CASSLYSSYEQYF.

V usage is TRBV29-1 and J usage is TRBJ1-2; D may be TRBD1 (6 bases). From germline, CDR1 is SQVTM and CDR2 ANQGSEA. V lost 1 base and J 0 bases, leaving 12 bases between the germline ends. The length of the CDR3 is 15 residues. The CDR3 sequence: CSVEGGRGPNYGYTF. CDR3 bases: TGCAGCGTTGAAGGTGGCAGGGGACCTAACTATGGCTACACCTTC.

V usage is TRBV29-1 and J usage is TRBJ2-7; 9 bases line up with TRBD1. V shed 3 bases and J 7 bases; nucleotides not matched to a gene: 16. Germline V gives CDR1 SQVTM, CDR2 ANQGSEA. The CDR3 is made up of 16 amino acids. The CDR3 loop is CSVDDGGDRVYGEQYF. CDR3 coding DNA: TGCAGCGTTGACGATGGAGGGGACAGGGTCTACGGAGAGCAGTACTTC.

The chain is built from TRBV29-1 and TRBJ2-7, with D uncertain. The CDR3 spans 13 residues. With 3 bases removed from V and 0 bases from J, the gap between germline ends came to 9 bases. Germline CDR1 reads SQVTM; CDR2 reads ANQGSEA. CDR3 region: CSVEVPPSYEQYF. DNA of the CDR3: TGCAGCGTTGAGGTCCCACCCTCCTACGAGCAGTACTTC.

The V call is TRBV15, the J call TRBJ2-1, with D possibly matching TRBD2 (5 bases). Germline loops: CDR1 LNHNV, CDR2 YYDKDF (reference sequence). The CDR3 totals 15 residues. The V end was cut by 5 bases, the J end by 7 bases, with 18 bases between. In nucleotides, the CDR3 is TGTGCCACCAGCCGAGGGAGAATTGCAGGAAATGAGCAGTTCTTC. Translated: CATSRGRIAGNEQFF. The full variable domain, its missing parts supplied by reference TRBV15 and TRBJ2-1, is DAMVIQNPRYQVTQFGKPVTLSCSQTLNHNVMYWYQQKSSQAPKLLFHYYDKDFNNEADTPDNFQSRRPNTSFCFLDIRSPGLGDTAMYLCATSRGRIAGNEQFFGPGTRLTVL.

This clone was seen more than once but under ten times. The chain is built from TRBV7-2 and TRBJ2-7; no firm D call. V was shortened by 5 bases and J by 1 base, with 15 bases between the two germline ends. CDR1 is SGHTA, CDR2 FQGNSA, per germline. CDR3 length: 15 residues. CDR3 sequence: CASSRDWTGSYEQYF. CDR3 DNA: TGTGCCAGCAGCCGTGATTGGACGGGTTCCTACGAGCAGTACTTC.

The V and J genes are TRBV5-4 and TRBJ2-1; TRBD2 agrees at 10 bases. V was pared by 0 bases and J by 6 bases, with 3 bases of the junction left unmatched. Per the germline V gene, CDR1 is SGHNT and CDR2 is YYREEE (reference sequence). The CDR3 has 15 residues. CDR3 DNA sequence: TGTGCCAGCAGCTTGGGACTAGCGGGCCGCAATGAGCAGTTCTTC. It yields the protein CASSLGLAGRNEQFF.

This clone showed up just once. The chain combines TRBV11-3 with TRBJ2-7; maybe TRBD1 (5 bases). Germline CDR1 SGHNT, CDR2 YENEEA. The CDR3 length is 14 residues. The V end was cut by 6 bases, the J end by 2 bases, with 14 bases between. CDR3 amino acids: CASSNRSSPYEQYF. The CDR3 DNA reads as TGTGCCAGCAGTAACAGGTCTTCCCCCTACGAGCAGTACTTC.

The chain combines TRBV5-1 with TRBJ2-3, with a tentative D call TRBD1 (6 bases). With 4 bases removed from V and 5 bases from J, the gap between germline ends came to 17 bases. Germline assignment: CDR1 SGHRS and CDR2 YFSETQ. There are 15 residues in the CDR3. CDR3 in amino acids: CASSPEPGAGDTQYF. Here the CDR3 DNA reads TGCGCCAGCAGCCCTGAGCCAGGGGCAGGAGATACGCAGTATTTT.

The gene calls are TRBV6-5 and TRBJ2-1; 8 bases are a match to TRBD2. V gave up 6 bases and J gave up 4 bases; unmatched junction bases: 5. The germline CDR1 and CDR2 sequences are MNHEY and SVGAGI. The CDR3 runs to 14 residues. The CDR3 nucleotides are TGTGCCAGCAGCCCGGGGGGGCGGTACAATGAGCAGTTCTTC. It specifies CASSPGGRYNEQFF.

The rearrangement uses TRBV27 and TRBJ1-2, with D perhaps TRBD1 (6 bases). Trimming left V 6 bases short and J 8 bases short, with 19 bases between. Per the germline V gene, CDR1 is MNHEY and CDR2 is SMNVEV (reference sequence). The CDR3 extends over 14 amino acids. The CDR3 here is CASSHPRDIGGYTF. DNA for the CDR3: TGTGCCAGCAGCCACCCCCGGGACATTGGGGGCTACACCTTC.

This clone showed up just once. This chain uses TRBV27 with TRBJ2-3, with a possible D match to TRBD1 (5 bases). V was cut by 5 bases and J by 1 base, with 16 bases left in between. CDR3 length: 16 residues. Germline CDR1 MNHEY, CDR2 SMNVEV (reference sequence). CDR3 nucleotides: TGTGCCAGCAGTCCCTCGGCAGGGATGGGCACAGATACGCAGTATTTT. Protein: CASSPSAGMGTDTQYF.

This clone was counted once. At one end, the junction sequence differs from germline, possibly due to a read error. The gene calls are TRBV7-7 and TRBJ2-1, with 10 bases fitting TRBD1. This CDR3 has 15 amino acids. Germline values: CDR1 SSHAT, CDR2 FNYEAQ (reference sequence). The CDR3 sequence: CASSQDRGPYNEQFF. In DNA, the CDR3 is TGTGCTAGCAGCCAAGACAGGGGGCCCTACAATGAGCAGTTCTTC.